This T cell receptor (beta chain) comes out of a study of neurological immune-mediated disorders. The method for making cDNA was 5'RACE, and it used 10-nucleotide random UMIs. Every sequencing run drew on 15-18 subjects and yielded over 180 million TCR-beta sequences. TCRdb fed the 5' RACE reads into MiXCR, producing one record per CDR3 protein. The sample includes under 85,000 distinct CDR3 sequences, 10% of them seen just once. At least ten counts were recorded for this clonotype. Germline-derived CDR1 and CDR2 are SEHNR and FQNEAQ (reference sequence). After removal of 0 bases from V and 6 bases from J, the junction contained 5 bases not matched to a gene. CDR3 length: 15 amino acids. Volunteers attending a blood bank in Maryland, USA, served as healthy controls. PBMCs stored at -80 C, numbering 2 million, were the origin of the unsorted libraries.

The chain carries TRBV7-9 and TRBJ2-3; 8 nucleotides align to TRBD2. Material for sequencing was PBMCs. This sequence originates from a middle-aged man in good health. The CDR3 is CASSLAAGGRDTQYF. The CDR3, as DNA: TGTGCCAGCAGCTTAGCGGCGGGGGGAAGGGATACGCAGTATTTT.